The rows below give T cell receptor beta chains drawn from one sample of a study of OX40 agonist ivuxolimab in advanced cancers. Produced via immunoSEQ multiplex PCR; TCRdb's table is partial and in-frame only. The table records about 18,000 clones, roughly 72% of them present only once. Source: CD4+ or CD8+ T cells sorted from blood, taken in a trial of the OX40 agonist ivuxolimab. These receptors were obtained from an adult with an advanced solid tumor such as melanoma, head and neck, liver or kidney cancer. Each CDR3 is given with its conserved first and last residue. Fields, in order: CDR3 length, V gene, D gene, clone size, J gene, CDR3 protein, CDR3 DNA. A D gene is named only where the DNA matches it firmly. Size values are once, few and many counts, or a class for expanded clones, and some rows have none.

13	TRBV27	TRBD1	many	TRBJ1-2	CASSFTGGDGYTF	TGTGCCAGCAGTTTCACAGGGGGCGATGGCTACACCTTC
14	TRBV5-5	NA	NA	TRBJ2-5	CASSLENPQETQYF	TGTGCCAGCAGCTTGGAAAACCCCCAAGAGACCCAGTACTTC
14	TRBV9	NA	once	TRBJ1-6	CASSVDGNNSPLHF	TGTGCCAGCAGCGTCGACGGAAATAATTCACCCCTCCACTTT
18	TRBV5-5	NA	NA	TRBJ1-5	CASSPSGAGPYSNQPQHF	TGTGCCAGCAGCCCATCCGGGGCCGGTCCATATAGCAATCAGCCCCAGCATTTT
14	TRBV5-5	NA	few	TRBJ1-6	CASSLGEYNSPLHF	TGTGCCAGCAGCTTGGGAGAGTATAATTCACCCCTCCACTTT
11	TRBV6-6	NA	few	TRBJ2-7	CASSYIHEQYF	TGTGCCAGCAGTTACATTCACGAGCAGTACTTC
14	TRBV13	NA	NA	TRBJ1-4	CASSLRAGNEKLFF	TGTGCCAGCAGCTTACGGGCGGGTAATGAAAAACTGTTTTTT
12	TRBV7-9	NA	NA	TRBJ2-7	CASSLGLSEQYF	TGTGCCAGCAGCCTGGGGTTGTCTGAGCAGTACTTC
13	TRBV6-5	NA	few	TRBJ2-7	CASTDASSYEQYF	TGTGCCAGCACTGACGCTTCCTCCTACGAGCAGTACTTC
16	TRBV13	TRBD1	few	TRBJ2-7	CASSLGPGQGAGEQYF	TGTGCCAGCAGCTTGGGACCGGGACAGGGGGCGGGCGAGCAGTACTTC
19	TRBV6-1	NA	NA	TRBJ1-1	CASSERGLARSGRSTEAFF	TGTGCCAGCAGTGAACGGGGATTAGCGAGGTCGGGCAGGAGCACTGAAGCTTTCTTT
18	TRBV4-2	NA	NA	TRBJ2-7	CASSQDAQAPGRIYEQYF	TGTGCCAGCAGCCAAGATGCCCAAGCCCCGGGGAGAATTTACGAGCAGTACTTC
14	TRBV11-2	NA	NA	TRBJ2-1	CASSRRGNYNEQFF	TGTGCCAGCAGCAGGCGGGGAAACTACAATGAGCAGTTCTTC
14	TRBV28	NA	NA	TRBJ2-5	CASMGPRGLETQYF	TGTGCCAGCATGGGACCTAGGGGACTGGAGACCCAGTACTTC
16	TRBV4-1	NA	few	TRBJ1-5	CASSQEWGAHGQPQHF	TGCGCCAGCAGCCAAGAGTGGGGGGCGCACGGACAGCCCCAGCATTTT
16	TRBV7-6	NA	NA	TRBJ1-4	CASSPLLGAANEKLFF	TGTGCCAGCAGCCCGCTATTGGGGGCGGCTAATGAAAAACTGTTTTTT
18	TRBV7-2	TRBD1	NA	TRBJ2-7	CASNPGQGEIFRSYEQYF	TGTGCCAGCAACCCGGGACAGGGGGAGATATTTAGGTCCTACGAGCAGTACTTC
15	TRBV5-1	TRBD1	NA	TRBJ1-1	CASSMWTGGDTEAFF	TGCGCCAGCAGCATGTGGACAGGGGGAGACACTGAAGCTTTCTTT
15	TRBV13	TRBD2	NA	TRBJ2-3	CASTPLAGGFSTQYF	TGTGCCAGCACCCCCCTAGCGGGGGGGTTCTCCACGCAGTATTTT
14	TRBV9	TRBD2	NA	TRBJ2-1	CASSYTSGGVEQFF	TGTGCCAGCAGCTACACTAGCGGGGGGGTAGAGCAGTTCTTC
18	TRBV19	NA	NA	TRBJ1-5	CASSSTPGGSYSNQPQHF	TGTGCCAGTAGTTCAACACCGGGGGGCTCCTATAGCAATCAGCCCCAGCATTTT
13	TRBV28	NA	many	TRBJ2-7	CASSSPPTYEQYF	TGTGCCAGCAGTTCCCCGCCTACATACGAGCAGTACTTC
15	TRBV28	TRBD1	few	TRBJ2-1	CASSLFRQGLGEQFF	TGTGCCAGCAGTTTATTTAGACAGGGGTTAGGTGAGCAGTTCTTC
14	TRBV27	NA	NA	TRBJ2-7	CASSRQVKTYEQYF	TGTGCCAGCAGTCGACAGGTCAAGACCTACGAGCAGTACTTC
15	TRBV27	NA	few	TRBJ2-5	CASNSGGVLEETQYF	TGTGCCAGCAACTCGGGCGGCGTTCTCGAAGAGACCCAGTACTTC
13	TRBV5-1	TRBD1	NA	TRBJ1-1	CASSTGSDTEAFF	TGCGCCAGTTCGACAGGGTCGGACACTGAAGCTTTCTTT
11	TRBV19	TRBD1	few	TRBJ1-3	CATGQGNTIYF	TGTGCCACCGGACAGGGTAACACCATATATTTT
14	TRBV9	NA	once	TRBJ2-2	CASSVKAVTGELFF	TGTGCCAGCAGCGTAAAAGCGGTCACCGGGGAGCTGTTTTTT
13	TRBV5-5	NA	NA	TRBJ2-7	CASSLEGSYEQYF	TGTGCCAGCAGCTTGGAAGGGTCCTACGAGCAGTACTTC
13	TRBV2	TRBD1	NA	TRBJ2-1	CASSRPGGHEQFF	TGTGCCAGCAGTAGGCCAGGGGGCCATGAGCAGTTCTTC
13	TRBV6-1	NA	NA	TRBJ2-7	CASSEGVPYEQYF	TGTGCCAGCAGTGAAGGGGTCCCCTACGAGCAGTACTTC
11	TRBV2	NA	once	TRBJ2-1	CASPINNEQFF	TGTGCCAGCCCAATCAACAATGAGCAGTTCTTC
14	TRBV6-5	NA	NA	TRBJ1-2	CASSYRGGALLDTF	TGTGCCAGCAGCTATAGGGGGGGGGCCCTTCTTGACACCTTC
15	TRBV9	NA	NA	TRBJ1-2	CASSSPGHGGYGYTF	TGTGCCAGCAGCTCTCCGGGCCACGGGGGTTATGGCTACACCTTC
13	TRBV13	NA	NA	TRBJ2-7	CASSLGGGSEQYF	TGTGCCAGCAGCCTCGGGGGTGGGAGCGAGCAGTACTTC